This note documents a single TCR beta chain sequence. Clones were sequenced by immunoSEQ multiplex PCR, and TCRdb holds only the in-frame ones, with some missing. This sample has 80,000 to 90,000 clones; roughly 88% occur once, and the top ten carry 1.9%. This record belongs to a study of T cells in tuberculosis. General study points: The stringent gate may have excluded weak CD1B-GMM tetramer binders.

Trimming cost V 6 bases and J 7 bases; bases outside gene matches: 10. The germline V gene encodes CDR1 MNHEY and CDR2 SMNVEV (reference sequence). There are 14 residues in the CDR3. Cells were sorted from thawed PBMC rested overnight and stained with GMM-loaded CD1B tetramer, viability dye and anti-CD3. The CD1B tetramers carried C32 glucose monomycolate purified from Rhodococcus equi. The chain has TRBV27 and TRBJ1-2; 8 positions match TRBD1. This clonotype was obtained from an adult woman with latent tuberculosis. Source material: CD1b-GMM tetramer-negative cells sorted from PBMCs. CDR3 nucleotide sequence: TGTGCCAGCAGGATGGACAGGGTCACTCGTGGCTACACCTTC. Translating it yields CASRMDRVTRGYTF.